This T cell receptor beta chain was identified in a study of blood T cell repertoires in COVID-19. For the study at large: Spain, Italy and the United States supplied samples that represented acute and convalescent COVID-19.

V was pared by 1 base and J by 5 bases, with 8 bases between. The CDR3 has 13 residues. Germline V gene lookup returns CDR1 MGHRA and CDR2 YSYEKL. Repertoires were generated with immunoSEQ multiplex PCR, while TCRdb's copy carries only in-frame clones and drops some. The data show around 250,000 clones, about 85% seen once. Sequencing was carried out using peripheral blood. The chain carries TRBV4-1 and TRBJ2-5; D remains unclear. The receptor's source is a man aged 25-45 years who had recovered from COVID-19. The CDR3 region is CASSQVPLETQYF. For the CDR3, the DNA is TGCGCCAGCAGCCAAGTTCCTTTGGAGACCCAGTACTTC.